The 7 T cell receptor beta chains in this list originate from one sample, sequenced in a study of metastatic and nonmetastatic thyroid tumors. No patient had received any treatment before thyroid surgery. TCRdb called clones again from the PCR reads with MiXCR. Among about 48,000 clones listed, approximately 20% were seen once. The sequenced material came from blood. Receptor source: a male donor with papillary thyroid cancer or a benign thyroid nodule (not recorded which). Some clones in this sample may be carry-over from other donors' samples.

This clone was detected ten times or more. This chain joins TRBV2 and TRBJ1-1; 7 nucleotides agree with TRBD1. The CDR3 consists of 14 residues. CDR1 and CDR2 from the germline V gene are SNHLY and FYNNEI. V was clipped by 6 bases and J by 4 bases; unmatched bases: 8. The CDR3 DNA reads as TGTGCCAGCAGGTGGTTACAGGGGACCACTGAAGCTTTCTTT. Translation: CASRWLQGTTEAFF.

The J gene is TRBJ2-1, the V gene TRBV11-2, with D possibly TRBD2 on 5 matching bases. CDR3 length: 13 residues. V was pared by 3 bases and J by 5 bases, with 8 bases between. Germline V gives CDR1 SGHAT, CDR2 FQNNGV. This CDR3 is CASSFIGDNEQFF. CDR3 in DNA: TGTGCCAGCAGCTTCATCGGGGACAATGAGCAGTTCTTC.

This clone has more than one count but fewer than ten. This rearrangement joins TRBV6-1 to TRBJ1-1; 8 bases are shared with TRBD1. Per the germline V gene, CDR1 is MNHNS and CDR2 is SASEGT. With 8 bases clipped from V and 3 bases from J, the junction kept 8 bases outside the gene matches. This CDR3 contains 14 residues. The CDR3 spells CASGPRGQDTEAFF. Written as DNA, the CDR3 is TGTGCCAGCGGGCCCAGGGGGCAAGACACTGAAGCTTTCTTT.

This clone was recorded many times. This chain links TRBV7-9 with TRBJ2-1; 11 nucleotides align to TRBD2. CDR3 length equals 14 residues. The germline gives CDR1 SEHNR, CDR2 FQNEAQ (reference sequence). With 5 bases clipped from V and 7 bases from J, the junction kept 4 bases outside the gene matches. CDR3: CASSPGLAANEQFF. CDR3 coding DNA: TGTGCCAGCAGCCCGGGACTAGCGGCGAATGAGCAGTTCTTC. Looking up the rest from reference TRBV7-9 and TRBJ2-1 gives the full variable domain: DTGVSQNPRHKITKRGQNVTFRCDPISEHNRLYWYRQTLGQGPEFLTYFQNEAQLEKSRLLSDRFSAERPKGSFSTLEIQRTEQGDSAMYLCASSPGLAANEQFFGPGTRLTVL.

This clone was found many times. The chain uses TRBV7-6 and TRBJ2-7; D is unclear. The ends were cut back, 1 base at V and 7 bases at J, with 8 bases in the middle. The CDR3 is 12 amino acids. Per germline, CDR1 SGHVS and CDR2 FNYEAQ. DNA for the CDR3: TGTGCCAGCAGCTTAGTAGGCAAGGAGCAGTACTTC. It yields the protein CASSLVGKEQYF. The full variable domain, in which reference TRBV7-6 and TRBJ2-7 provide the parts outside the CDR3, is GAGVSQSPRYKVTKRGQDVALRCDPISGHVSLYWYRQALGQGPEFLTYFNYEAQQDKSGLPNDRFSAERPEGSISTLTIQRTEQRDSAMYRCASSLVGKEQYFGPGTRLTVT.

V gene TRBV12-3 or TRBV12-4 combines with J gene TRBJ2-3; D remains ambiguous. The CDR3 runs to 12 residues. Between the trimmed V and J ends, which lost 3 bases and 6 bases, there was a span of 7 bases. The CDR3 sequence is CASSLMGDTQYF. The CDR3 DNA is TGTGCCAGCAGTTTGATGGGTGATACGCAGTATTTT.

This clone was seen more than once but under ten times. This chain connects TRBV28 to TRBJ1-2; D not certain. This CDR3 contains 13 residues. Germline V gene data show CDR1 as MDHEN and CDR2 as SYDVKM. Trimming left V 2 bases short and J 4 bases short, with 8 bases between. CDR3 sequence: CASSLLGIYGYTF. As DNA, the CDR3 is TGTGCCAGCAGTTTACTTGGTATCTATGGCTACACCTTC.